Below, one T cell receptor beta chain is given with its context. Its cognate antigen is unknown. The source of the sample is a study of brain T cells in children with intractable seizures. Study findings and constraints: HCMV serostatus was not known, and viral specificity came from CDR3 similarity only. Pre- and post-surgery blood differed in depth, so pre-surgery absences may be undersampling.

The sequenced cases were selected for having the highest brain T cell transcript signatures. CDR3 length: 15 residues. Germline V gene lookup returns CDR1 MNHEY and CDR2 SVGAGI. Between the trimmed V and J ends, which lost 6 bases and 0 bases, there was a span of 12 bases. Produced via immunoSEQ multiplex PCR; TCRdb's table is partial and in-frame only. The data contain fewer than 80,000 clones, 95% to 96% of them singletons. This sequence originates from a boy in the first two years of life with focal cortical dysplasia and intractable seizures. Specimen: peripheral blood, collected at surgery. The chain has TRBV6-5 and TRBJ2-1; D possibly corresponds to TRBD2 (5 bases). In DNA form, the CDR3 reads TGTGCCAGCAGCGCTACCGGGAACTCCTACAATGAGCAGTTCTTC. Translation gives CASSATGNSYNEQFF.